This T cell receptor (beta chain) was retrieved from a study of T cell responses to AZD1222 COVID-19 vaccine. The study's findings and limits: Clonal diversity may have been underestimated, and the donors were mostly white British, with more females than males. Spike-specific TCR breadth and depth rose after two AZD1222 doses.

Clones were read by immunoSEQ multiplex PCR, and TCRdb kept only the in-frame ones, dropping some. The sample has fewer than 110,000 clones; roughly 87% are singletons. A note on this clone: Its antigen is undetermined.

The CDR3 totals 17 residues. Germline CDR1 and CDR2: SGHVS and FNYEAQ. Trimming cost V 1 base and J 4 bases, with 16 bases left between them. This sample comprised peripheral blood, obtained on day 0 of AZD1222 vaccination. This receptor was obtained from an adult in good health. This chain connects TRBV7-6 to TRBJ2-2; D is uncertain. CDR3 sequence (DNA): TGTGCCAGCAGCTTAGTCTCGGGTAGCACGACCACCGGGGAGCTGTTTTTT. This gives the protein CASSLVSGSTTTGELFF.